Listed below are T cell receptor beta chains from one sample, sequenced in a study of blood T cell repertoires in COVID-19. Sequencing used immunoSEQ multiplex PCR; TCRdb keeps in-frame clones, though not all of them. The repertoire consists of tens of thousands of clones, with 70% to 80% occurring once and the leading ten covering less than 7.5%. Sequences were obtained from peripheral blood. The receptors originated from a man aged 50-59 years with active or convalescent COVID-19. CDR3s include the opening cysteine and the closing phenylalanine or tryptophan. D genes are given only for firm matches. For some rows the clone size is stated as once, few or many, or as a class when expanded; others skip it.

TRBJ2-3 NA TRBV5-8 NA TGTGCCAGCAGCGAATATCCGGGAGCAACAGATACGCAGTATTTT CASSEYPGATDTQYF
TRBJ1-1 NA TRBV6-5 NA TGTGCCAGCAGTTACCGGTCCACGGGGTATGGCACTGAAGCTTTCTTT CASSYRSTGYGTEAFF
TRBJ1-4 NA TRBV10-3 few TGTGCCATCAGTTCAGATCCAACTAATGAAAAACTGTTTTTT CAISSDPTNEKLFF
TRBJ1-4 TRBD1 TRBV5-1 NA TGCGCCAGCAGCTTGGGGACAGGGGTTGAAAAACTGTTTTTT CASSLGTGVEKLFF
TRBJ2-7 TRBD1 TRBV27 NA TGTGCCAGCAGTTCGGGGACAGGGATAACCTACGAGCAGTACTTC CASSSGTGITYEQYF
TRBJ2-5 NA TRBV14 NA TGTGCCAGCAGCCGAGGCGGGGAGACCCAGTACTTC CASSRGGETQYF
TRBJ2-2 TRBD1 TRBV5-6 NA TGTGCCAGCAGCCCTGCCGGGACAGGAAACACCGGGGAGCTGTTTTTT CASSPAGTGNTGELFF
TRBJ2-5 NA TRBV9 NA TGTGCCAGCAGCGTAGTCGAAGGGGTGGGGGAGACCCAGTACTTC CASSVVEGVGETQYF
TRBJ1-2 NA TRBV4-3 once TGCGCCAGCAGCCCTCAGGGAGGGGTAGAGGACTATGGCTACACCTTC CASSPQGGVEDYGYTF
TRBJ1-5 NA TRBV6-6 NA TGTGCCAGCAGTTACAATACAGGTTTGGGGCAGCCCCAGCATTTT CASSYNTGLGQPQHF
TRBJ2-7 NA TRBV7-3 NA TGTGCCAGCAGCTCAACTCGGGACATTTTCTACGAGCAGTACTTC CASSSTRDIFYEQYF
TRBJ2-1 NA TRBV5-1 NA TGCGCCAGCAGCCCGGGGTCTTCCAATGAGCAGTTCTTC CASSPGSSNEQFF
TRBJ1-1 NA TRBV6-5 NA TGTGCCAGCAGTTATTTGGCGAACACTGAAGCTTTCTTT CASSYLANTEAFF
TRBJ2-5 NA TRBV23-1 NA TGCGCCAGCAGTCAATCTAGGAAGGACAGCCCTCGAGAAGAAGAGACCCAGTACTTC CASSQSRKDSPREEETQYF
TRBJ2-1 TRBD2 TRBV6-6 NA TGTGCCAGCAGTTACTCGAAGTCTAGCGGGAAGAATGAGCAGTTCTTC CASSYSKSSGKNEQFF
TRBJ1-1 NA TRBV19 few TGTGCCAGTAGTATCCAACCCATCGGTGGAGCTTTCTTT CASSIQPIGGAFF
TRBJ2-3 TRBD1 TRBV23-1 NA TGCGCCAGCAGTCCCCGGACAGGGGCCACAGATACGCAGTATTTT CASSPRTGATDTQYF
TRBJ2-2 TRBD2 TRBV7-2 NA TGTGCCAGCAGCTTCGTAGCGGGGGGGCTCGGTATCGGGGAGCTGTTTTTT CASSFVAGGLGIGELFF
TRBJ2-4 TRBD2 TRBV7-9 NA TGTGCCAGCAGCCCCCAGCCAGGGCGCGGGGGGGAATCGAGAAACATTCAGTACTTC CASSPQPGRGGESRNIQYF
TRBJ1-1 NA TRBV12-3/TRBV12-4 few TGTGCCAGCAGTTTACAGGTAGAGGGCAGGGCTTTCTTT CASSLQVEGRAFF
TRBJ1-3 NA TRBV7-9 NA TGTGCCAGCAGCCCAGGGTGGGGCAGGGAGGATGCTGGAAACACCATATATTTT CASSPGWGREDAGNTIYF
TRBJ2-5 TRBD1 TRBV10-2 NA TGCGCCAGCAGTACCCCAGGGGGCCTAGAGACCCAGTACTTC CASSTPGGLETQYF
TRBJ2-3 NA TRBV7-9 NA TGTGCCAGCAGCCTTAAGGGAGAGAGCACAGATACGCAGTATTTT CASSLKGESTDTQYF
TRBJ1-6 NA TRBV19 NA TGTGCCAGTAGTATAGGGAGGACGACACCGAATTCACCCCTCCACTTT CASSIGRTTPNSPLHF
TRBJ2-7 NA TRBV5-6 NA TGTGCCAGCAGCTCATCCCGGGGGTGGGACGGCGAGCAGTACTTC CASSSSRGWDGEQYF
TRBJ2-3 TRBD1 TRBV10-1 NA TGCGCCAGCAGTGAGACGGACAGGGGGCCCGCAGATACGCAGTATTTT CASSETDRGPADTQYF
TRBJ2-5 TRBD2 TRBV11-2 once TGTGCCAGCAGCATAACTAGCGGGGGTGGGGAGACCCAGTACTTC CASSITSGGGETQYF
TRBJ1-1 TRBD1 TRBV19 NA TGTGCCAGTAGTATAAGGGGACAGAGTTATGGAGCTTTCTTT CASSIRGQSYGAFF
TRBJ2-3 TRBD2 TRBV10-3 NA TGTGCCATAGGGGTACTAGCGGGGGGTACTAGCACAGATACGCAGTATTTT CAIGVLAGGTSTDTQYF
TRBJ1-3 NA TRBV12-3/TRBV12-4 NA TGTGCCAGCAGGAGCTCTGGAAACACCATATATTTT CASRSSGNTIYF
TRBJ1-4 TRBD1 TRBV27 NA TGTGCCAGCAGTTTAGGGGACAGGGGTAACGAAAAACTGTTTTTT CASSLGDRGNEKLFF
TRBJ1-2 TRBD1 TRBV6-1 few TGTGCCAGCAGTGAAGGGGACAGGGGGCACGGCACCTTC CASSEGDRGHGTF
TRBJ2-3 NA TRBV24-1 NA TGTGCCTCTCAGGGGCTCAGCACAGATACGCAGTATTTT CASQGLSTDTQYF
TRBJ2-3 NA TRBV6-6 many TGTGCCAGCAGTGACACCCAAGGGGGAACAGATACGCAGTATTTT CASSDTQGGTDTQYF
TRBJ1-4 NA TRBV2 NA TGTGCCAGCAGTGGACAGATAACTAATGAAAAACTGTTTTTT CASSGQITNEKLFF
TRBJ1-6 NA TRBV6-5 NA TGTGCCAGCAGTTACTCGTCAGGGGATAATTCACCCCTCCACTTT CASSYSSGDNSPLHF
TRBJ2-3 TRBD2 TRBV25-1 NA TGTGCCAGCAGTGAGTGGGGGATTAGCGGGGGAGCAGATACGCAGTATTTT CASSEWGISGGADTQYF
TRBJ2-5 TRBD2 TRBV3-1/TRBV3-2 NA TGTGCCAGCAGCCAAGTGTCTAGCGGAAAAGAGACCCAGTACTTC CASSQVSSGKETQYF
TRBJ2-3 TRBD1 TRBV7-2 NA TGTGCCAGCAGCTTAGCGACAGGGCCAGATACGCAGTATTTT CASSLATGPDTQYF
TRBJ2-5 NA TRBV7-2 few TGTGCCAGCAGCTTCCGGGACTCGCAAGAGACCCAGTACTTC CASSFRDSQETQYF
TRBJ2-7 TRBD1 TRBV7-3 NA TGTGCCAGCAGCTCCGAGGGTAGGACAGGCCCCGGCTACGAGCAGTACTTC CASSSEGRTGPGYEQYF
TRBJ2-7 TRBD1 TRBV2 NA TGTGCCAGCATCCCTAAAGGGGACAGTTCCTACGAGCAGTACTTC CASIPKGDSSYEQYF